This entry is about one T cell receptor (beta chain). The sample originates from a study of tumor-infiltrating lymphocytes in primary liver carcinoma. V was shortened by 6 bases and J by 6 bases, with 17 bases between the two germline ends. This CDR3 contains 14 residues. Germline lookup yields CDR1 SGHAT and CDR2 FQNNGV. Co-extraction of RNA and DNA was performed on about 19-31 mg of unsorted bulk tissue. A constant-region primer primed TCR beta cDNA synthesis from 500 to 550 ng of total RNA. A slightly modified ARM-PCR protocol with three nested multiplex PCR rounds produced these TCR beta libraries. It was with TRBV1-TRBV30 forward primers and a C-beta reverse primer that the first two PCR rounds were run, at 10 cycles each. From the multiplex PCR reads, TCRdb called clonotypes with MiXCR, one entry per CDR3 protein. The sample includes some 120,000 distinct CDR3 sequences, 64% of them seen just once.

This clonotype was obtained from a woman aged 60-70 years with primary liver carcinoma and hepatitis B virus infection. The chain joins TRBV11-2 to TRBJ2-5; weak D call: TRBD1 (6 bases). The sample consisted of liver tumor tissue from sampling region 3. Subset here: tumor region T3, left-lateral pole. CDR3 protein: CASSPSRGGQTQYF. CDR3 in DNA: TGTGCCAGCAGTCCTAGCAGGGGCGGTCAGACCCAGTACTTC.